A selection of T cell receptor beta chains follows, all from one sample in a study of blood T cell repertoires in COVID-19. Sequenced by immunoSEQ multiplex PCR; TCRdb stores in-frame clones only, minus some. The table shows more than 300,000 clones, with approximately 89% occurring only once. Sequencing was carried out using peripheral blood. The receptors stem from a woman in her 30s with COVID-19, enrolled during active disease. The CDR3 runs from the conserved cysteine through the conserved F or W. Each record gives: V gene, J gene, clone size, CDR3 length, D gene, CDR3 DNA, CDR3 protein. A D gene is named only where the DNA matches it firmly. The size of a clone is reported for some rows only, either as once, few or many, or as a class for expanded clones.

>TRBV12-3/TRBV12-4|TRBJ1-1|once|13|TRBD1
TGTGCCAGCAGTTTAGGGGGACAGGGGAGAGCTTTCTTT
CASSLGGQGRAFF
>TRBV4-2|TRBJ1-2|few|16|NA
TGTGCCAGCAGCCAAGATACGGGGGGCCGGGGCTATGGCTACACCTTC
CASSQDTGGRGYGYTF
>TRBV5-4|TRBJ2-5|NA|15|TRBD2
TGTGCCAGCAGCGAGCGGGGGGGGACGGGGCAGACCCAGTACTTC
CASSERGGTGQTQYF
>TRBV6-6|TRBJ1-1|few|15|NA
TGTGCCAGCAGTTACAACCAGGGGATTAACACTGAAGCTTTCTTT
CASSYNQGINTEAFF
>TRBV6-5|TRBJ2-7|NA|12|NA
TGTGCCAGCGGGGCCAGCTCCTACGAGCAGTACTTC
CASGASSYEQYF
>TRBV18|TRBJ2-7|NA|13|NA
TGTGCCAGCTCACCGGGTCTCGAGGGCGAGCAGTACTTC
CASSPGLEGEQYF
>TRBV5-1|TRBJ1-1|few|13|NA
TGCGCCAGCAGCTTACAGGATGGCACTGAAGCTTTCTTT
CASSLQDGTEAFF
>TRBV18|TRBJ1-1|NA|15|NA
TGTGCCAGCTCACCACGTCTGAGCGTGAACACTGAAGCTTTCTTT
CASSPRLSVNTEAFF
>TRBV5-1|TRBJ1-3|NA|14|NA
TGCGCCAGCAGCTTCGAGGCAAGTAGCTACACCATATATTTT
CASSFEASSYTIYF
>TRBV7-2|TRBJ2-2|NA|16|TRBD1
TGTGCCAGCAGCCTAAGGGACAGGGTAATTTCCGGGGAGCTGTTTTTT
CASSLRDRVISGELFF
>TRBV2|TRBJ1-2|once|16|TRBD1
TGTGCCAGCAGTGAGGTTTTAGGGACAGGGCTTGGCGGCTACACCTTC
CASSEVLGTGLGGYTF
>TRBV5-5|TRBJ1-2|NA|13|TRBD1
TGTGCCAGCAGCTGGACAGGGGAGAGTGGCTACACCTTC
CASSWTGESGYTF
>TRBV28|TRBJ2-2|NA|14|NA
TGTGCCAGCAGCGCCAGGTTGAACACCGGGGAGCTGTTTTTT
CASSARLNTGELFF
>TRBV2|TRBJ2-4|NA|16|NA
TGTGCCAGCAGTGAAGGCGGCGCCCTAACCAAAAACATTCAGTACTTC
CASSEGGALTKNIQYF
>TRBV29-1|TRBJ2-3|NA|13|NA
TGCAGCGTTGAAGAAGGGGGGGGTGATACGCAGTATTTT
CSVEEGGGDTQYF
>TRBV12-3/TRBV12-4|TRBJ1-1|NA|12|NA
TGTGCCAGCAGCGACAGTGGCGATGTAGCTTTCTTT
CASSDSGDVAFF
>TRBV15|TRBJ1-2|NA|15|TRBD1
TGTGCCACCAGCAGAGGCAGGGGGCCTGTCTATGGCTACACCTTC
CATSRGRGPVYGYTF
>TRBV6-6|TRBJ1-1|NA|13|NA
TGTGCCAGCAGTTACTATGCGAACGCTGAAGCTTTCTTT
CASSYYANAEAFF